The clone carrying this T cell receptor (beta chain) occurred a few times. Its antigen is unknown. Trimming pared 6 bases from V and 8 bases from J, leaving 17 bases between. The CDR3 has 15 amino acids. Germline lookup yields CDR1 MNHNY and CDR2 SVGAGI (reference sequence). This record comes from a study of cytomegalovirus exposure and HLA in healthy donors. Study-wide results and caveats: In a later analysis, specific HLA alleles were associated with about 18,000 TCR beta sequences at a 0.05 false discovery rate. Sequencing likely produced, as an artifact, a cluster of highly shared sequence variants.

The PCR was carried out with 60 Vbeta primers and 13 Jbeta primers. Method: immunoSEQ multiplex PCR; TCRdb's copy keeps in-frame clones and lacks some. The table lists 190,000 or so clones, over 75% of them singletons. Sequences were obtained from PBMCs. The chain uses TRBV6-6 and TRBJ1-6, with D unclear. The clonotype comes from a boy aged 2 to 9 in good health and CMV-seronegative. The CDR3 bases are TGTGCCAGCAGCCCCCGCCCCTCAGGCGATTCACCCCTCCACTTT. It specifies CASSPRPSGDSPLHF.